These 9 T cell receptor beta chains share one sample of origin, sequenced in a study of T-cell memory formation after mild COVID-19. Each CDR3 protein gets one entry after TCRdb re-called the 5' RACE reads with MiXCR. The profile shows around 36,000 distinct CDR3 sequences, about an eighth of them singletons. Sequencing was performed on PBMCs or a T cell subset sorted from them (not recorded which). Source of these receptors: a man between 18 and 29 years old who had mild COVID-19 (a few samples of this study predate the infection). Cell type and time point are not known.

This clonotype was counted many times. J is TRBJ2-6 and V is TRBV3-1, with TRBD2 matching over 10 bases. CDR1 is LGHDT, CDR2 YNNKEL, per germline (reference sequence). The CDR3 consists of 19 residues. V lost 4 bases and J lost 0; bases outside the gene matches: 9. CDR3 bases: TGTGCCAGCAGCCGGAAGATTAGCGGGGGGTTCTCTGGGGCCAACGTCCTGACTTTC. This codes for CASSRKISGGFSGANVLTF.

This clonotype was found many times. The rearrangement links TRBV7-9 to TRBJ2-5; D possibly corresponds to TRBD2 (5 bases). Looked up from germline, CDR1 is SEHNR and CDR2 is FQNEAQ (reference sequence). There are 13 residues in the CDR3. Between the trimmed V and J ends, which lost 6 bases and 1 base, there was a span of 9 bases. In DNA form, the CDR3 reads TGTGCCAGCAGTGAGGGTGTCCAAGAGACCCAGTACTTC. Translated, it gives CASSEGVQETQYF.

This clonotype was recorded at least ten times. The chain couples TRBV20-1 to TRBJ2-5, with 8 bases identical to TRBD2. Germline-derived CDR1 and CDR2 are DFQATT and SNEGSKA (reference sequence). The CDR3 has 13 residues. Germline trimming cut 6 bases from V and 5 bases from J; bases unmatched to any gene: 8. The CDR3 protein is CSAPRTSLETQYF. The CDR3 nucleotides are TGCAGTGCCCCAAGGACTAGCTTGGAGACCCAGTACTTC.

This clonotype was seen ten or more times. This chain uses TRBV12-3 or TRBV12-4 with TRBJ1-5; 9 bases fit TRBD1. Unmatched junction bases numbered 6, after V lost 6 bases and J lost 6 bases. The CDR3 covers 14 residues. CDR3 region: CASRPGQGGQPQHF. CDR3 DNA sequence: TGTGCCAGCAGGCCGGGACAGGGAGGTCAGCCCCAGCATTTT.

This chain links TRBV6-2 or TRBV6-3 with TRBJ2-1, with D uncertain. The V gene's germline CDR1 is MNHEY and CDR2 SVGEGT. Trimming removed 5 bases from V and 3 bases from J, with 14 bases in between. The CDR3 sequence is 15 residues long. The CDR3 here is CASSPQAFSYNEQFF. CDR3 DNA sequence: TGTGCCAGCAGTCCCCAGGCGTTCAGCTACAATGAGCAGTTCTTC.

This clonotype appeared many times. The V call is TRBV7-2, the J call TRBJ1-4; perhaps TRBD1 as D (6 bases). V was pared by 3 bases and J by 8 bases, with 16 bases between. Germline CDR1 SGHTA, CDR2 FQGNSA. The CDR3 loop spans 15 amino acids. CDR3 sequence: CASSFKPGQEEKLFF. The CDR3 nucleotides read TGTGCCAGCAGCTTTAAGCCGGGACAAGAGGAAAAACTGTTTTTT. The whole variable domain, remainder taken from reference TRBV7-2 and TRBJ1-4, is GAGVSQSPSNKVTEKGKDVELRCDPISGHTALYWYRQSLGQGLEFLIYFQGNSAPDKSGLPSDRFSAERTGGSVSTLTIQRTQQEDSAVYLCASSFKPGQEEKLFFGSGTQLSVL.

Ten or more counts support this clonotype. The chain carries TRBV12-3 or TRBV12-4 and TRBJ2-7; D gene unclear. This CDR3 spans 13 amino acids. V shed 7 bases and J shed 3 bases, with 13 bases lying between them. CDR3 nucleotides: TGTGCCAGCAAAAACACGGGTAGCTACGAGCAGTACTTC. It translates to CASKNTGSYEQYF.

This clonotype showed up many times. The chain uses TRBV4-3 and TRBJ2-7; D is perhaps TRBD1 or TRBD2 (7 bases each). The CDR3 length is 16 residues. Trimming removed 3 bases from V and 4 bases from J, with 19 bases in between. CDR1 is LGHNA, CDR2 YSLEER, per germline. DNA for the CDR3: TGCGCCAGCAGCCAGACAGACAGGGAGGGATTTTACGAGCAGTACTTC. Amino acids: CASSQTDREGFYEQYF.

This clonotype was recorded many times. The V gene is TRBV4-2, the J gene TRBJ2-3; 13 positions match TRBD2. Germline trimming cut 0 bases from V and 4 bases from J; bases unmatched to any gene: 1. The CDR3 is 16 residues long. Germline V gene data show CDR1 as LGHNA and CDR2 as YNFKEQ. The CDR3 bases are TGTGCCAGCAGCCAAGATGGGACTAGCGGGGCAGATACGCAGTATTTT. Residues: CASSQDGTSGADTQYF.